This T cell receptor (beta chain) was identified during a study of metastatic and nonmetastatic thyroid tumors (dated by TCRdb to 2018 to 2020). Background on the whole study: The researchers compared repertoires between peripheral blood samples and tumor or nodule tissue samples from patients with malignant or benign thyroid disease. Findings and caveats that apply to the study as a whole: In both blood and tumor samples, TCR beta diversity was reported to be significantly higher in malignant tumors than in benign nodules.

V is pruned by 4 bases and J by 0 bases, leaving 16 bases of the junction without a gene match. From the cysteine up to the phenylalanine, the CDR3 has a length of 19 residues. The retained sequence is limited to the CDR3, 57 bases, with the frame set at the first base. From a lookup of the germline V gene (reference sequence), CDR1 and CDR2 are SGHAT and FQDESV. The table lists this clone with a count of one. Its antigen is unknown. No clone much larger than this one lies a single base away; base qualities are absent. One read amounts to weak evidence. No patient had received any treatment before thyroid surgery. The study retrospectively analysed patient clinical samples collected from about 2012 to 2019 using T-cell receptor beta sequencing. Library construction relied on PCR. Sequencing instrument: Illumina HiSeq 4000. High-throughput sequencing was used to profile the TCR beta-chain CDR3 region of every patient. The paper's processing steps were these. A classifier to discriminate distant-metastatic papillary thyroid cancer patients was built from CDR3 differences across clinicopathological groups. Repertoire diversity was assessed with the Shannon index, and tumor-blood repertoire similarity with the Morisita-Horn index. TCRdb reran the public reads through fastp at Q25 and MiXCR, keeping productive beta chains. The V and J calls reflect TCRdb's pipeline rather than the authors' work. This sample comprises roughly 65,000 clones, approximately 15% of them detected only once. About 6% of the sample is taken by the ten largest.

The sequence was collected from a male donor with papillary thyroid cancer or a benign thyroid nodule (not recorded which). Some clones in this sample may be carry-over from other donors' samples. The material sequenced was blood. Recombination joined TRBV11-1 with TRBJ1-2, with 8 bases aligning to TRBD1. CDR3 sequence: CASSSVPGTGGRANYGYTF. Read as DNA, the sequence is TGTGCCAGCAGCTCCGTTCCCGGAACAGGGGGTAGAGCTAACTATGGCTACACCTTC.